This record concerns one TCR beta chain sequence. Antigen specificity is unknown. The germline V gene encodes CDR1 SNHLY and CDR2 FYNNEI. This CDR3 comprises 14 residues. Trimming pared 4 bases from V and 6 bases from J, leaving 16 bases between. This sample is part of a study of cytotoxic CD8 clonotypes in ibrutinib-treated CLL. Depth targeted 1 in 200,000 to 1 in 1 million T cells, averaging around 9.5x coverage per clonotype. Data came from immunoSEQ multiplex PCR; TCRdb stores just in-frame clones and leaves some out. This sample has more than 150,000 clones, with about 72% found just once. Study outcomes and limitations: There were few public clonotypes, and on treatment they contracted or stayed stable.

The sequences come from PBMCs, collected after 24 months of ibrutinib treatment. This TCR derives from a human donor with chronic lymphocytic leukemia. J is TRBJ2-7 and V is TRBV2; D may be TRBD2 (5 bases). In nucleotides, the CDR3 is TGTGCCAGCAGTGGGACGGGATCAACGTCCGAGCAGTACTTC. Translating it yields CASSGTGSTSEQYF. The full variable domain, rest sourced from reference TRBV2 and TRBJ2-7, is EPEVTQTPSHQVTQMGQEVILRCVPISNHLYFYWYRQILGQKVEFLVSFYNNEISEKSEIFDDQFSVERPDGSNFTLKIRSTKLEDSAMYFCASSGTGSTSEQYFGPGTRLTVT.